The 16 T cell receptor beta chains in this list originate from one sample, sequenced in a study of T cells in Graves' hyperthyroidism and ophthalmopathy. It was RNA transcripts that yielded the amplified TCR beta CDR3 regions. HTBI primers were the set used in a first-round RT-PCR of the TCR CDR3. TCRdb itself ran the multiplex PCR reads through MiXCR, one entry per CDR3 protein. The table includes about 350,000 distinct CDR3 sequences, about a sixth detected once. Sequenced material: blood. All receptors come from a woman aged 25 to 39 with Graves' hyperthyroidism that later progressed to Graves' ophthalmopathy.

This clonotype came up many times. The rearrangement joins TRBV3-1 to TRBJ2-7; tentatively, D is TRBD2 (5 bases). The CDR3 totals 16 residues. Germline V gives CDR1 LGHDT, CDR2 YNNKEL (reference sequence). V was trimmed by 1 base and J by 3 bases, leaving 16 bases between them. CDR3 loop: CASSQAEDSIYYEQYF. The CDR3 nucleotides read TGTGCCAGCAGCCAAGCGGAGGACTCCATTTACTACGAGCAGTACTTC.

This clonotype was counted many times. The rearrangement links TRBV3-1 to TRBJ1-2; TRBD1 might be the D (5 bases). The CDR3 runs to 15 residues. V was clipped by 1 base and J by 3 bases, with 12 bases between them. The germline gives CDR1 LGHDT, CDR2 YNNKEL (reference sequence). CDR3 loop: CASSQVGELDYGYTF. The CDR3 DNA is TGTGCCAGCAGCCAAGTGGGGGAGCTGGACTATGGCTACACCTTC.

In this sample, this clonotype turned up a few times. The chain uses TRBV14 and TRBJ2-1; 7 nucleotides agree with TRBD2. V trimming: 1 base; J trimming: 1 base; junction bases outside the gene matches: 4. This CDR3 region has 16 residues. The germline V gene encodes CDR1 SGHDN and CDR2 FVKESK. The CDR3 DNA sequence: TGTGCCAGCAGCCAAGTCCCAGCGGGATCCTACAATGAGCAGTTCTTC. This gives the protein CASSQVPAGSYNEQFF.

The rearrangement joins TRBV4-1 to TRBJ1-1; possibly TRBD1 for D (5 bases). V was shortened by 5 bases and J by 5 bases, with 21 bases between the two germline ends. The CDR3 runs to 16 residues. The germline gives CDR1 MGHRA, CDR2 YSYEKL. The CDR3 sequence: CASSYYLTQEGTEAFF. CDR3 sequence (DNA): TGCGCCAGCAGCTACTATCTAACCCAGGAGGGGACTGAAGCTTTCTTT.

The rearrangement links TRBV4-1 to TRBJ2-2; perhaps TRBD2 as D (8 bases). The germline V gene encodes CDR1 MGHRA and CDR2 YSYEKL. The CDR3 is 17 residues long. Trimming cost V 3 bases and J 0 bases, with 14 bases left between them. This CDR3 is CASSQLSGTANTGELFF. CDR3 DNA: TGCGCCAGCAGCCAGCTTAGCGGGACAGCGAACACCGGGGAGCTGTTTTTT.

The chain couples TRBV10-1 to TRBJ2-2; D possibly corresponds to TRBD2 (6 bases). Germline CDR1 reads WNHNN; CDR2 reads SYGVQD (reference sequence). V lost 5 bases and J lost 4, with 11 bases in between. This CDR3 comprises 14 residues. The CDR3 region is CASSRNGGTGELFF. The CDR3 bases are TGCGCCAGCAGTCGGAACGGGGGCACCGGGGAGCTGTTTTTT.

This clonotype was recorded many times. CDR3 residues: CASSLSLGRLSSYEQYF. DNA for the CDR3: TGTGCCAGCAGCCTCTCTCTGGGGCGGCTAAGCTCCTACGAGCAGTACTTC. The genes are TRBV11-2 and TRBJ2-7, with D perhaps TRBD1 (5 bases). V shed 5 bases and J shed 0 bases, with 20 bases lying between them. CDR1 SGHAT and CDR2 FQNNGV come from the germline V gene. The CDR3 runs 17 residues.

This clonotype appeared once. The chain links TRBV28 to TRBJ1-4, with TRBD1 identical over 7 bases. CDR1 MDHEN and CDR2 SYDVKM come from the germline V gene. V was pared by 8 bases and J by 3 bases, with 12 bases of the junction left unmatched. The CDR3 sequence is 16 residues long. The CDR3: CASRGRGLGSNEKLFF. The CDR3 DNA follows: TGTGCCAGCCGGGGGAGGGGGCTGGGGTCTAATGAAAAACTGTTTTTT. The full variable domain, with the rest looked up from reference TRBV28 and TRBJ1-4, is DVKVTQSSRYLVKRTGEKVFLECVQDMDHENMFWYRQDPGLGLRLIYFSYDVKMKEKGDIPEGYSVSREKKERFSLILESASTNQTSMYLCASRGRGLGSNEKLFFGSGTQLSVL.

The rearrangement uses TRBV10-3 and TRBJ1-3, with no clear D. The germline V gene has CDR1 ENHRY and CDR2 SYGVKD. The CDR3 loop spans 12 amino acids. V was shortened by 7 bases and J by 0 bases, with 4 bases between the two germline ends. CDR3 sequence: CAIMGSGNTIYF. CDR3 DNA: TGTGCCATCATGGGCTCTGGAAACACCATATATTTT.

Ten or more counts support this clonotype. The CDR3 is CASSFGQSYMNTGELFF. The CDR3 DNA follows: TGTGCCAGCAGTTTTGGTCAATCCTATATGAACACCGGGGAGCTGTTTTTT. The gene calls are TRBV28 and TRBJ2-2; D gene ambiguous. Trimming left V 3 bases short and J 1 base short, with 15 bases between. Germline CDR1 reads MDHEN; CDR2 reads SYDVKM. This CDR3 spans 17 amino acids.

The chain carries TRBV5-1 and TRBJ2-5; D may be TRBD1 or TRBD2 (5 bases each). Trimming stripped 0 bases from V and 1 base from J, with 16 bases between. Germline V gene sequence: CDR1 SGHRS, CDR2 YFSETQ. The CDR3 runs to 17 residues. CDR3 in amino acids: CASSLEAAGYPQETQYF. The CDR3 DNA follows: TGCGCCAGCAGCTTGGAAGCGGCAGGGTACCCCCAAGAGACCCAGTACTTC.

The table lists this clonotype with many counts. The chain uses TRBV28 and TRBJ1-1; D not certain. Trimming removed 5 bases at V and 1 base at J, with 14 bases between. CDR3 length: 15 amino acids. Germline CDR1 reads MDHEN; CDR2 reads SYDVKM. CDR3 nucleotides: TGTGCCAGCAGTCCCGCTGCAGCGACGAACACTGAAGCTTTCTTT. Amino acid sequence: CASSPAAATNTEAFF.

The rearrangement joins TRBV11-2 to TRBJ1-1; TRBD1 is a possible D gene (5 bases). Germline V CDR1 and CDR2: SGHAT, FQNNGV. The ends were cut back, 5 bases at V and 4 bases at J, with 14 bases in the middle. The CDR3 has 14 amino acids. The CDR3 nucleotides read TGTGCCAGCAGCCCCGGACATATGAGCACTGAAGCTTTCTTT. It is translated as CASSPGHMSTEAFF.

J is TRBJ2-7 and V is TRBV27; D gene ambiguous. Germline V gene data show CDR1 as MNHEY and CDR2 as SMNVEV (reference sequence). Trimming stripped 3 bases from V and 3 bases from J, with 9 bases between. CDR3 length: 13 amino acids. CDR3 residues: CASSFKGSYEQYF. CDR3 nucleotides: TGTGCCAGCAGTTTTAAGGGCAGCTACGAGCAGTACTTC.

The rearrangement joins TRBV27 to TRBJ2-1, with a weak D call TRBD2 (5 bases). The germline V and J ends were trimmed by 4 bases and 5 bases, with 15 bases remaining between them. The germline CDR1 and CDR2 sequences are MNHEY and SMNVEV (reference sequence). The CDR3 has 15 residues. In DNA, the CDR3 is TGTGCCAGCAGTTATTTGCGGGCAAACGACAATGAGCAGTTCTTC. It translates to CASSYLRANDNEQFF.

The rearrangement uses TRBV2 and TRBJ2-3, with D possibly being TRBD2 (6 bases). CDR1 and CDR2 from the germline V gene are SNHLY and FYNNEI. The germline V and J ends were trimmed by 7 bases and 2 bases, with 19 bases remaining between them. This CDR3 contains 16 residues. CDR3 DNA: TGTGCCAGCAAGGGAGGAGCTGTTGCAAACACAGATACGCAGTATTTT. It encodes CASKGGAVANTDTQYF.